This T cell receptor (beta chain) was recovered during a study of blood T cell repertoires in COVID-19. This clone was observed once. Assay used: immunoSEQ multiplex PCR; TCRdb lists only in-frame clones, some missing. The sample lists about 100,000 clones; approximately 81% were seen once. CDR1 and CDR2 from the germline V gene are MNHNY and SVGAGI (reference sequence). The CDR3 extends over 13 amino acids. V gave up 6 bases and J gave up 1 base, with 9 bases separating them. The material sequenced was peripheral blood. V and J are TRBV6-6 and TRBJ1-1; possibly TRBD1 for D (6 bases). This TCR was sampled from a human donor in a cohort sampled during active COVID-19. CDR3 loop: CASSLGQNTEAFF. Written as DNA, the CDR3 is TGTGCCAGCAGCCTGGGACAGAACACTGAAGCTTTCTTT.